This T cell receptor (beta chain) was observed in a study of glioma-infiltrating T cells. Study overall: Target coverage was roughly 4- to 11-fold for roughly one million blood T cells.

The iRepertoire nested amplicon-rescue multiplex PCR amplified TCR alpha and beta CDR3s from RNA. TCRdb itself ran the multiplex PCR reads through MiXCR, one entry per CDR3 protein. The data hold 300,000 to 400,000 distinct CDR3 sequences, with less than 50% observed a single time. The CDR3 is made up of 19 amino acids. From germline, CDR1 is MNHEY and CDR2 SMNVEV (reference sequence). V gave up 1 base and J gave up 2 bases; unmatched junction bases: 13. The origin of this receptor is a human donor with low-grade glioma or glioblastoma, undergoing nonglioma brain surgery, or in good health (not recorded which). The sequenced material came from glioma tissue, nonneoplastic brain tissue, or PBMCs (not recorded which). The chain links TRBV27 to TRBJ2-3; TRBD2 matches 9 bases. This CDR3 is CASSLWGYHASGTTDTQYF. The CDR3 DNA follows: TGTGCCAGCAGTTTATGGGGATATCACGCTAGCGGGACCACAGATACGCAGTATTTT.